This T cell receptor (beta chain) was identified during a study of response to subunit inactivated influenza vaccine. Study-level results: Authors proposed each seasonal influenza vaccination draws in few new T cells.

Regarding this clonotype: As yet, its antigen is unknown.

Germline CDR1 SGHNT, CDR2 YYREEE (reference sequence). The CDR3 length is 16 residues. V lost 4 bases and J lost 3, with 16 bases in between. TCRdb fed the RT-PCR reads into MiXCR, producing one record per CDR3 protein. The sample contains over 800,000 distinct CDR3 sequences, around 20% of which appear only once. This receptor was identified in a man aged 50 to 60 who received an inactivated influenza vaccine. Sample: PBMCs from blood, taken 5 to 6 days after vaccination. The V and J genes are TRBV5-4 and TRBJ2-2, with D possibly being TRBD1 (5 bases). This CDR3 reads CASSPGAGRDTGELFF. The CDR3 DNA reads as TGTGCCAGCAGCCCAGGAGCAGGGCGTGACACCGGGGAGCTGTTTTTT.